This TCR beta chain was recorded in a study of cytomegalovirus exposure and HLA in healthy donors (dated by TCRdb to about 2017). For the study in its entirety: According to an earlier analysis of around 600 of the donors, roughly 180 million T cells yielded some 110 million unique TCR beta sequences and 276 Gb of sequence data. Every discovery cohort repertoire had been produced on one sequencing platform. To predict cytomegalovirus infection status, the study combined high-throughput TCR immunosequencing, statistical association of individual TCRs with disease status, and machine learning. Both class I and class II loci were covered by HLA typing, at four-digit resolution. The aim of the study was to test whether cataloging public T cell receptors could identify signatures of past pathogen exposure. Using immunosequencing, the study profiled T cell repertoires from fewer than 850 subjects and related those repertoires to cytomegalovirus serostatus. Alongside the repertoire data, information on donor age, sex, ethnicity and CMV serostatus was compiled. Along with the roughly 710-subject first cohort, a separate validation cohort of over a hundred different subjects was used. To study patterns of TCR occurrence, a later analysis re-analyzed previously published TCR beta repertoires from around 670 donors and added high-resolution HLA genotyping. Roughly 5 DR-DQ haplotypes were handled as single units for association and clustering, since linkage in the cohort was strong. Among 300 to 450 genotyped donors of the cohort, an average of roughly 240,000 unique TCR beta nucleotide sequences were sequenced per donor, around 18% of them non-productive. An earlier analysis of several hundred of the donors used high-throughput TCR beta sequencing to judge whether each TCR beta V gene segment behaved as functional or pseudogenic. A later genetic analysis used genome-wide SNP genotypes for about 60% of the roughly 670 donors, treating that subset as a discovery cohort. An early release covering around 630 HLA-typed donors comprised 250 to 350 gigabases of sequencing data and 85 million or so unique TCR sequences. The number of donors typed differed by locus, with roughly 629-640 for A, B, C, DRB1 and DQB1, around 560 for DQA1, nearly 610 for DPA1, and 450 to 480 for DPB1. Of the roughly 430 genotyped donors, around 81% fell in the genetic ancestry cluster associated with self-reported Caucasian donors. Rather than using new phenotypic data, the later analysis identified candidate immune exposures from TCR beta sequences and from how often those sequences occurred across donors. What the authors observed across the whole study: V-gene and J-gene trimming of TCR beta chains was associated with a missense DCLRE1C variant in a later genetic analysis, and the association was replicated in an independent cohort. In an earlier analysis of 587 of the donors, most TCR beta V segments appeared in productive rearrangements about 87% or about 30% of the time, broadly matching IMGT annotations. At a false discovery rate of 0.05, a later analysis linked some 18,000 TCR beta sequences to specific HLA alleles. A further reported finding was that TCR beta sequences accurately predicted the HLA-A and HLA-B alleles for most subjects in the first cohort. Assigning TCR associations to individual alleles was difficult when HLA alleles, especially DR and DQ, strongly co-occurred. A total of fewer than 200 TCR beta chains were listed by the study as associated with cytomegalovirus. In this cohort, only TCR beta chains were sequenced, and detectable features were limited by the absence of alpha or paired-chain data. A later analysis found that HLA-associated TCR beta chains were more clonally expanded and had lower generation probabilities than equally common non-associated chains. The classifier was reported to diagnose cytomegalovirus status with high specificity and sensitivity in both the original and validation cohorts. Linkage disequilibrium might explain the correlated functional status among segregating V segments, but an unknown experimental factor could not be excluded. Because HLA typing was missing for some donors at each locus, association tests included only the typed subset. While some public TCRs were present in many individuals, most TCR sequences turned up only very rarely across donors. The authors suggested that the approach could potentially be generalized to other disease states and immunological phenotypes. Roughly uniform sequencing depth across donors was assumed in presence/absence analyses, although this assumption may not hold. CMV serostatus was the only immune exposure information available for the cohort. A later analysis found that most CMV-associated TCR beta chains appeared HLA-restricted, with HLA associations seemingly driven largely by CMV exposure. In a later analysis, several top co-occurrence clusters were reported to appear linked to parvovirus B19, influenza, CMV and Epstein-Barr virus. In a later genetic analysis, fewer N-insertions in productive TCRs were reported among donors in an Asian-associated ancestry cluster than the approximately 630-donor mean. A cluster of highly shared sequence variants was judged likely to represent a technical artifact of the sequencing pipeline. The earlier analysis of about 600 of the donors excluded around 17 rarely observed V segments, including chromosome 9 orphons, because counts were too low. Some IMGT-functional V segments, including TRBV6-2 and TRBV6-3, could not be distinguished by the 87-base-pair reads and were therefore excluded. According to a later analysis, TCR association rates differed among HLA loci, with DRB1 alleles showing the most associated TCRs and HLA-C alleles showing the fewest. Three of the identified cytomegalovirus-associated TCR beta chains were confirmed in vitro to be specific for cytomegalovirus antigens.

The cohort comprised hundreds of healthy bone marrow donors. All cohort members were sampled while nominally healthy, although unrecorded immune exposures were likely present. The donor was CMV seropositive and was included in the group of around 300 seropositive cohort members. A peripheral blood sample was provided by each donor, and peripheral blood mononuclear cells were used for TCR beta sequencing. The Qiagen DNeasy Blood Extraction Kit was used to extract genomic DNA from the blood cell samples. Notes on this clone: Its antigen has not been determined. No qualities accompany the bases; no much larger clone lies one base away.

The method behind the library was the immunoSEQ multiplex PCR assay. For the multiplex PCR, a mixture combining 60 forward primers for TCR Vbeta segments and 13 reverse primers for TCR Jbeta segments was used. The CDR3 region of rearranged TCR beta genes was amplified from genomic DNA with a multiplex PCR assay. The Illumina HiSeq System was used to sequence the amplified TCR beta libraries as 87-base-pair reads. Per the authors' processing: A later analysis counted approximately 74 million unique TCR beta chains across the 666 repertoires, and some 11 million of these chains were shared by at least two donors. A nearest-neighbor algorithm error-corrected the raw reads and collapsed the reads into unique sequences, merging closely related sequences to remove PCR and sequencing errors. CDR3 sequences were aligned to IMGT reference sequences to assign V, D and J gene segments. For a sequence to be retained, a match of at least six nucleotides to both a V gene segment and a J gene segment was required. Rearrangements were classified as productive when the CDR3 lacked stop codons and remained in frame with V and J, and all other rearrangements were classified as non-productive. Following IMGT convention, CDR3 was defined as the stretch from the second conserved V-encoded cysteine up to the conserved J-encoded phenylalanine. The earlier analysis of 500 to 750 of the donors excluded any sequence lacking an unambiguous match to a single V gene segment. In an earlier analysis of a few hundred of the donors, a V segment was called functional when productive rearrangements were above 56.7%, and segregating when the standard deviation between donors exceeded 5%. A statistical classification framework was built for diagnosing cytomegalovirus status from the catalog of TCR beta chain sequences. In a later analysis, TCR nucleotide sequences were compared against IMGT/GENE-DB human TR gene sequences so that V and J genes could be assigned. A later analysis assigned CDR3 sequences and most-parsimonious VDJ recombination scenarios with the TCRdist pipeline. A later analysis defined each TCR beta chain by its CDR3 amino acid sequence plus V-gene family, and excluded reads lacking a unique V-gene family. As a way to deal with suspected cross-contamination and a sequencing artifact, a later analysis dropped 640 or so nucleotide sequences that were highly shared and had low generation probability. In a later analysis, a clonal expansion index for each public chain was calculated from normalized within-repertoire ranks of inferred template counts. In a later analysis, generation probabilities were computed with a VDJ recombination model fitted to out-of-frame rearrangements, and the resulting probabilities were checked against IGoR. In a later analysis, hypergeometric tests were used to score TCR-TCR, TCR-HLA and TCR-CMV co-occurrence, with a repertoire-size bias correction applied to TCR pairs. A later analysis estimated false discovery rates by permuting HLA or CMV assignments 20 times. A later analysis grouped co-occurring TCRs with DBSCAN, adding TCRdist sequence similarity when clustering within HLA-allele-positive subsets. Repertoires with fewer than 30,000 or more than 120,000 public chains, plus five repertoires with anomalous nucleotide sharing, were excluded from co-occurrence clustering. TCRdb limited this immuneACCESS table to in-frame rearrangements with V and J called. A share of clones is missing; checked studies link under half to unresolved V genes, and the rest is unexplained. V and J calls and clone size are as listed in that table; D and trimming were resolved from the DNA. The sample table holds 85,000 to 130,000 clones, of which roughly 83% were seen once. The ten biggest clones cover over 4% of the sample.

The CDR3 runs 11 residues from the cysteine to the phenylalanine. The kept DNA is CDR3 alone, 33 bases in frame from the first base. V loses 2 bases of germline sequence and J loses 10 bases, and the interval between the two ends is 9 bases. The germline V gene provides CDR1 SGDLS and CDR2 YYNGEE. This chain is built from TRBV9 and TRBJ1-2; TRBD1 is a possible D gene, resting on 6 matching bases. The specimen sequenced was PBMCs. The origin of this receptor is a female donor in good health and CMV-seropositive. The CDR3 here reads CASSVRGFYTF. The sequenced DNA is TGTGCCAGCAGCGTGAGGGGGTTCTACACCTTC.